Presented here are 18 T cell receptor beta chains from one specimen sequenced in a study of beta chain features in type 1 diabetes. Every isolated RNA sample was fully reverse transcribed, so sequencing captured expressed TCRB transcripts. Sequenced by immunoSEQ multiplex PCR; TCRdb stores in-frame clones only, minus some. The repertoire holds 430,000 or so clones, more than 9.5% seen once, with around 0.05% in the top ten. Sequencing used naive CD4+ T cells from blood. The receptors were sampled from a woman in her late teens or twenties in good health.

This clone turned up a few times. The CDR3 is CASTEGQGLEAFF. CDR3 DNA: TGTGCCAGCACCGAGGGACAGGGCTTGGAAGCTTTCTTT. The chain is built from TRBV2 and TRBJ1-1; 9 positions agree with TRBD1. Germline V CDR1 and CDR2: SNHLY, FYNNEI. CDR3 length: 13 residues. After removal of 7 bases from V and 8 bases from J, the junction contained 8 bases not matched to a gene.

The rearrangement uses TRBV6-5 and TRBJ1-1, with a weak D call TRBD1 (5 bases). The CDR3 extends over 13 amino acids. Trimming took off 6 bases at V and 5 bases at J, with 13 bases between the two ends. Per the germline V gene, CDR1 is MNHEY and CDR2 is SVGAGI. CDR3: CASRKNWGTEAFF. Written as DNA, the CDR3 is TGTGCCAGCAGGAAGAATTGGGGGACTGAAGCTTTCTTT.

This CDR3 is CSGAGDTDTQYF. In DNA form, the CDR3 reads TGCAGCGGTGCTGGGGACACAGATACGCAGTATTTT. The chain couples TRBV29-1 to TRBJ2-3; D ambiguous. V lost 7 bases, J lost 2 bases, and 10 bases lay in between. The CDR3 totals 12 residues. Germline V CDR1 and CDR2: SQVTM, ANQGSEA.

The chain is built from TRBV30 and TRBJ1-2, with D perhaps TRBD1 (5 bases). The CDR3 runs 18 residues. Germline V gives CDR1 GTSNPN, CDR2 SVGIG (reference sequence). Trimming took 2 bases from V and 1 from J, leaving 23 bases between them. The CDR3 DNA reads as TGTGCCTGGAGTCACTATGGGACGACAATGGGGTTTAACTATGGCTACACCTTC. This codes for CAWSHYGTTMGFNYGYTF.

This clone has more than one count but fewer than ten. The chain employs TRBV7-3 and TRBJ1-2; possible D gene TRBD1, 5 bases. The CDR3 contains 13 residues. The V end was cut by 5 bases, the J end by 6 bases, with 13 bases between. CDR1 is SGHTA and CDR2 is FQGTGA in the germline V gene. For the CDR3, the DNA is TGTGCCAGCAGCCCCCAGGGTAGGGATGGCTACACCTTC. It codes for CASSPQGRDGYTF.

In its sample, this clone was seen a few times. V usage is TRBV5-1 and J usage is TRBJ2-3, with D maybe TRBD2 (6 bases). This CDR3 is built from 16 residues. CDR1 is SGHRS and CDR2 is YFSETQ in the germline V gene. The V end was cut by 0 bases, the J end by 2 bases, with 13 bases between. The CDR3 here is CASSLARDSFTDTQYF. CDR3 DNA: TGCGCCAGCAGCTTGGCTCGGGACTCTTTCACAGATACGCAGTATTTT.

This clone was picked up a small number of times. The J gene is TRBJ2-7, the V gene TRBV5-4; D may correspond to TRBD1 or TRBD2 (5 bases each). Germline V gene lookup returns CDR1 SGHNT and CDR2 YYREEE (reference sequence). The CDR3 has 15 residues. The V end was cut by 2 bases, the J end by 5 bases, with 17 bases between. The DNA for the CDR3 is TGTGCCAGCAGCTTACCGGGACGGAGGCCAAACGAGCAGTACTTC. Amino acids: CASSLPGRRPNEQYF.

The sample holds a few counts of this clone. DNA of the CDR3: TGTGCCAGCAGTACCCAGGGTTCGTCCTACGAGCAGTACGTC. Translating gives CASSTQGSSYEQYV. The chain joins TRBV2 to TRBJ2-7, with D maybe TRBD1 (5 bases). V was shortened by 5 bases and J by 1 base, with 12 bases between the two germline ends. The length of the CDR3 is 14 residues. Germline loops: CDR1 SNHLY, CDR2 FYNNEI.

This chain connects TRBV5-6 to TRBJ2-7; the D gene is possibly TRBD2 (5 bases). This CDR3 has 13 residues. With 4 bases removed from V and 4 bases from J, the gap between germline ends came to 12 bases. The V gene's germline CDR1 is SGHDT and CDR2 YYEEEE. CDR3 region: CASSLSPGYEQYV. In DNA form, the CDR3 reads TGTGCCAGCAGCCTGAGTCCGGGATACGAGCAGTACGTC.

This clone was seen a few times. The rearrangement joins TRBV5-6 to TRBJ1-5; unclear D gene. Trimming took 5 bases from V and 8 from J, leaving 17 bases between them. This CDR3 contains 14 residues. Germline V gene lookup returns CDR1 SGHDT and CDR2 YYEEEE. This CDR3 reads CASRRRLGRKPQHF. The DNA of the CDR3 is TGTGCCAGCAGACGACGCCTCGGTAGGAAGCCCCAGCATTTT.

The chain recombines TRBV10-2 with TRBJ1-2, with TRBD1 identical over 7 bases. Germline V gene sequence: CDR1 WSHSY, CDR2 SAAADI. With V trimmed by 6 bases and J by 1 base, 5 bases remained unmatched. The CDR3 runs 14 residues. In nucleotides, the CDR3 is TGCGCCAGCAGACAGACAGGGAGTAACTATGGCTACACCTTC. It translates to CASRQTGSNYGYTF.

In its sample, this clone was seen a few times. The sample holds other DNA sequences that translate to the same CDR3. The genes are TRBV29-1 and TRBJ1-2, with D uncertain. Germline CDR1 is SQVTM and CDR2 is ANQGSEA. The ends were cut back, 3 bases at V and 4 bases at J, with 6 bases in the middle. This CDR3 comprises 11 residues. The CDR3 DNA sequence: TGCAGCGTTGAGGGTCGCTATGGCTACACCTTC. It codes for CSVEGRYGYTF.

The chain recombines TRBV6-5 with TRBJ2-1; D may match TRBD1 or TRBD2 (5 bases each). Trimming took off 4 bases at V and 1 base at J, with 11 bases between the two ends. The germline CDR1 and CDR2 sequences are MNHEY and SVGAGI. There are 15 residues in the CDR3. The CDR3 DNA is TGTGCCAGCAGTTCTCAGGGAGTGTCCTACAATGAGCAGTTCTTC. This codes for CASSSQGVSYNEQFF.

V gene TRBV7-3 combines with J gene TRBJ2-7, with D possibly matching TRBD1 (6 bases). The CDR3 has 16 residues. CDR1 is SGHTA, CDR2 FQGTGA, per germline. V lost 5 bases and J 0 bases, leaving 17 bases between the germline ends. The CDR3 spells CASSRAVGAPSYEQYV. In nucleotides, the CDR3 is TGTGCCAGCAGCAGGGCTGTGGGGGCGCCCTCCTACGAGCAGTACGTC.

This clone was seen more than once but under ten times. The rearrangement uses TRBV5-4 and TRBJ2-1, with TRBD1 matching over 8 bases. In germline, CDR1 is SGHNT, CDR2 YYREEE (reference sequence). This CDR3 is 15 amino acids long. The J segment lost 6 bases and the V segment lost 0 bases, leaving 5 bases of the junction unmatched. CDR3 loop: CASSLGGQVINEQFF. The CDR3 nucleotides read TGTGCCAGCAGCTTGGGGGGACAGGTCATCAATGAGCAGTTCTTC. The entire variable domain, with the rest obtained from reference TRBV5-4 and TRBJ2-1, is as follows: ETGVTQSPTHLIKTRGQQVTLRCSSQSGHNTVSWYQQALGQGPQFIFQYYREEENGRGNFPPRFSGLQFPNYSSELNVNALELDDSALYLCASSLGGQVINEQFFGPGTRLTVL.

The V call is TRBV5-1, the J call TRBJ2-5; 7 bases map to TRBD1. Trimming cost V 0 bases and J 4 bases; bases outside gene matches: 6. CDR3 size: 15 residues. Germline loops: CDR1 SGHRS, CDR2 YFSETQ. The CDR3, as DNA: TGCGCCAGCAGCTTGGGTGACAGGGTCTTAGAGACCCAGTACTTC. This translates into CASSLGDRVLETQYF.

DNA for the CDR3: TGCAGCGTTATACAGGGACCCCAGTACTTC. It yields the protein CSVIQGPQYF. The V gene is TRBV29-1, the J gene TRBJ2-5, with D possibly being TRBD1 (6 bases). The V end was cut by 5 bases, the J end by 9 bases, with 10 bases between. Germline V gene sequence: CDR1 SQVTM, CDR2 ANQGSEA. This CDR3 has 10 residues.

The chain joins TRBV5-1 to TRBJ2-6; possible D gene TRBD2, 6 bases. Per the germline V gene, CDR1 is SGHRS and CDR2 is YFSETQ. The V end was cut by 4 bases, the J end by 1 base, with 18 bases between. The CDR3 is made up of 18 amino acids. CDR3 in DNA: TGCGCCAGCAGCAATTTCGGGCGCGGGACGTCTGGGGCCAACGTCCTGACTTTC. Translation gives CASSNFGRGTSGANVLTF.